These 13 T cell receptor beta chains originate from one sample sequenced in a study of CXCR3-negative and CXCR3-positive naive CD8 T cells (dated by TCRdb to between 2019 and 2020). These receptors have no known antigen. The sample was run on a NextSeq 550. The Human TCR Profiling Kit (MiLaboratory) was used to prepare UMI-labeled 5' RACE TRB cDNA libraries. With the reads reprocessed by TCRdb, a single entry stands for each CDR3 protein sequence and no DNA is reported. This sample's listing comprises tens of thousands of distinct CDR3 sequences. Roughly 0.8% of the sample is taken by the ten largest. What the study reported, not specific to this receptor: Compared with CXCR3-negative naive cells, CXCR3-positive naive cells had TRB CDR3s with higher hydrophobicity (lower Kidera factor 4), lower energy, and higher strength and volume indices.

The source material was naive CXCR3+ CD8+ T cells from blood. Interpreted using the paper, the cell subset or site label stands for: CD45RO-CCR7+CD27+CD95- naive CD8+ T cells expressing CXCR3 (TNR3+). All receptors derive from a human donor in good health. Some clones in this sample may be carry-over from other donors' samples.

This sequence joins TRBV19 and TRBJ1-1; the TCRdb call, TRBD1, lacks DNA for checking. Germline V gene data show CDR1 as LNHDA and CDR2 as SQIVND (reference sequence). The CDR3 loop spans 13 amino acids. The CDR3 sequence is CASSASSHTEAFF.

The chain combines TRBV4-3 with TRBJ1-5. CDR1 is LGHNA, CDR2 YSLEER, per germline. The CDR3 has 15 residues. CDR3 in amino acids: CASSQDRVGGQPQHF.

The V call is TRBV7-6, the J call TRBJ2-5; absent DNA, TCRdb's TRBD2 call cannot be checked. Germline V lookup: CDR1 SGHVS, CDR2 FNYEAQ. This CDR3 has 15 residues. CDR3 sequence reads: CASSPGRPYQETQYF.

This chain's CDR3 is CASTPWGVSDTQYF. The chain carries TRBV6-2 or TRBV6-3 and TRBJ2-3; TCRdb reports TRBD1, a call that lacks DNA to check it against. CDR1 and CDR2 from the germline V gene are MNHEY and SVGEGT. This CDR3 spans 14 amino acids.

The chain joins TRBV7-3 to TRBJ1-1. The germline CDR1 and CDR2 sequences are SGHTA and FQGTGA. This CDR3 contains 13 residues. This CDR3 is CASSLMLGREAFF.

J is TRBJ2-2 and V is TRBV6-5. CDR1 is MNHEY and CDR2 is SVGAGI in the germline V gene. There are 14 residues in the CDR3. The CDR3 sequence: CASSYFGFAGELFF.

This chain connects TRBV6-5 to TRBJ2-1. The CDR3 spans 14 residues. Germline V gene lookup returns CDR1 MNHEY and CDR2 SVGAGI. CDR3 residues: CASSYSTRYNEQFF.

The chain joins TRBV20-1 to TRBJ1-1; TCRdb picks TRBD1, but there is no DNA to check that call. The germline V gene encodes CDR1 DFQATT and CDR2 SNEGSKA (reference sequence). The CDR3 length is 12 residues. The CDR3 loop is CSARGQRPGAFF.

This chain uses TRBV7-2 with TRBJ2-7; TCRdb proposes TRBD1, but this gene call is untestable without DNA. Germline-derived CDR1 and CDR2 are SGHTA and FQGNSA. This CDR3 comprises 14 residues. CDR3 protein: CASSRGDTPYEQYF.

V and J are TRBV7-2 and TRBJ2-1. This CDR3 contains 13 residues. CDR1 SGHTA and CDR2 FQGNSA come from the germline V gene. CDR3 sequence: CASSSFGYNEQFF. Supplemented by reference TRBV7-2 and TRBJ2-1, the full variable domain reads GAGVSQSPSNKVTEKGKDVELRCDPISGHTALYWYRQSLGQGLEFLIYFQGNSAPDKSGLPSDRFSAERTGGSVSTLTIQRTQQEDSAVYLCASSSFGYNEQFFGPGTRLTVL.

The chain links TRBV14 to TRBJ2-5; lacking DNA, the TRBD1 call made by TCRdb goes unchecked. Germline V gene data show CDR1 as SGHDN and CDR2 as FVKESK. CDR3 length: 14 residues. The CDR3 protein is CASSPPLGVQTQYF. Supplemented by reference TRBV14 and TRBJ2-5, the full variable domain reads EAGVTQFPSHSVIEKGQTVTLRCDPISGHDNLYWYRRVMGKEIKFLLHFVKESKQDESGMPNNRFLAERTGGTYSTLKVQPAELEDSGVYFCASSPPLGVQTQYFGPGTRLLVL.

This chain uses TRBV7-9 with TRBJ2-2; TCRdb lists TRBD1, though no DNA is available to test this call. Germline CDR1 reads SEHNR; CDR2 reads FQNEAQ (reference sequence). The CDR3 spans 16 residues. CDR3 in amino acids: CASSWTGGPNTGELFF. The whole variable domain, filled in from reference TRBV7-9 and TRBJ2-2, reads DTGVSQNPRHKITKRGQNVTFRCDPISEHNRLYWYRQTLGQGPEFLTYFQNEAQLEKSRLLSDRFSAERPKGSFSTLEIQRTEQGDSAMYLCASSWTGGPNTGELFFGEGSRLTVL.

The genes are TRBV5-4 and TRBJ1-1. In germline, CDR1 is SGHNT, CDR2 YYREEE (reference sequence). The CDR3 extends over 14 amino acids. The CDR3 region is CASSLGDRSTEAFF.